The rows below give T cell receptor beta chains drawn from one sample of a study of response to subunit inactivated influenza vaccine. TCRdb analysed the RT-PCR reads with MiXCR anew, one entry per CDR3 protein. The table lists roughly 650,000 distinct CDR3 sequences, 15% to 19% of them singletons. The specimen was PBMCs from blood, collected approximately 12 days after vaccination. The receptors were gathered from a man in his fifties or sixties who received an inactivated influenza vaccine. Each CDR3 is given with its conserved first and last residue. Fields, in order: D gene, V gene, clone size, J gene, CDR3 DNA, CDR3 protein. A D gene is named only where the DNA matches it firmly. For some rows the clone size is stated as once, few or many, or as a class when expanded; others skip it.

>NA|TRBV7-2|many|TRBJ2-6
TGTGCCAGCAGCTCCCATATAGCCTCTGGGGCCAACGTCCTGACTTTC
CASSSHIASGANVLTF
>NA|TRBV6-1|NA|TRBJ1-4
TGTGCCAGCAATGTACAGGGTACGAGAACTAATGAAAAACTGTTTTTT
CASNVQGTRTNEKLFF
>NA|TRBV5-1|NA|TRBJ1-1
TGCGCCAGCAGCTTGAACAGGATGAACACTGAAGCTTTCTTT
CASSLNRMNTEAFF
>NA|TRBV7-2|NA|TRBJ1-1
TGTGCCAGCAGCTTACTTGCGGTTGGGGGCACTGAAGCTTTCTTT
CASSLLAVGGTEAFF
>TRBD1|TRBV6-2/TRBV6-3|many|TRBJ1-1
TGTGCCAGCAGGCCCAACCGATTTTGGACAGGGCCAGGGAACACTGAAGCTTTCTTT
CASRPNRFWTGPGNTEAFF
>NA|TRBV5-5|many|TRBJ2-7
TGTGCCAGCAGCTTTCTACAGGATCACTACGAGCAGTACTTC
CASSFLQDHYEQYF
>NA|TRBV20-1|NA|TRBJ1-4
TGCAGTGCTAGACGAGCCGAAGGGGAAAAACTGTTTTTT
CSARRAEGEKLFF
>TRBD2|TRBV20-1|NA|TRBJ2-3
TGCAGTGCTAGAGATACCCGGGGGGTCTCCACAGATACGCAGTATTTT
CSARDTRGVSTDTQYF
>NA|TRBV19|NA|TRBJ2-1
TGTGCCAGTAGTATTGAGCACAACAATGAGCAGTTCTTC
CASSIEHNNEQFF
>TRBD1|TRBV5-6|NA|TRBJ1-2
TGTGCCAGCAGCCCTGGACAGGGGGCGTTTTCTGGCTACACCTTC
CASSPGQGAFSGYTF
>TRBD1|TRBV20-1|few|TRBJ1-1
TGCAGTGCCAGGGTATTCGGACAGGGAGCTGAAGCTTTCTTT
CSARVFGQGAEAFF
>NA|TRBV20-1|NA|TRBJ2-7
TGCAGTGCTAGTTCGGGGCGGTCCTACGAGCAGTACTTC
CSASSGRSYEQYF
>NA|TRBV6-2/TRBV6-3|NA|TRBJ2-7
TGTGCCACCGCCACCGACAGCCTTTCTTCCTACGAGCAGTACTTC
CATATDSLSSYEQYF
>NA|TRBV18|NA|TRBJ1-4
TGTGCCAGCTCACGAGAGTCTGGCGAAAAACTGTTTTTT
CASSRESGEKLFF
>TRBD2|TRBV20-1|many|TRBJ2-7
TGCAGTGCTAGTCGTGCACCGGGACTAGCGTCCTACGAGCAGTACTTC
CSASRAPGLASYEQYF
>NA|TRBV6-1|few|TRBJ2-3
TGTGCCAGCAGCGCCGGTCCAGGATGGGATACGCAGTATTTT
CASSAGPGWDTQYF
>NA|TRBV15|NA|TRBJ1-2
TGTGCCACCAGCAGAGATGGGGCAGGGAATGGCTACACCTTC
CATSRDGAGNGYTF
>NA|TRBV6-2/TRBV6-3|once|TRBJ2-7
TGTGCCAGCAGTTATGGAGGGGCCCTCTACGAGCAGTACTTC
CASSYGGALYEQYF
>NA|TRBV2|few|TRBJ2-3
TGTGCCAGCAGTGATAACACAGATACGCAGTATTTT
CASSDNTDTQYF
>TRBD1|TRBV7-9|NA|TRBJ1-4
TGTGCCAGCAGCTTCGGACAGGGGCTAGGTGAAAAACTGTTTTTT
CASSFGQGLGEKLFF
>NA|TRBV6-1|few|TRBJ2-2
TGTGCCAGCAGACCTGGACAGACCGGGGAGCTGTTTTTT
CASRPGQTGELFF
>TRBD1|TRBV27|NA|TRBJ1-2
TGTGCCAGCAGTCCCGGACAGGGGGCAATTTATGGCTACACCTTC
CASSPGQGAIYGYTF
>NA|TRBV6-6|NA|TRBJ1-1
TGTGCCAGCAGTTACTCTGGGAGCTCTGAAGCTTTCTTT
CASSYSGSSEAFF
>NA|TRBV7-2|many|TRBJ2-5
TGTGCCAGCAGCTTAGGAGGACTGGAAGAGACCCAGTACTTC
CASSLGGLEETQYF
>NA|TRBV28|few|TRBJ2-3
TGTGCCAGCAGTTTAGGAGGGTGGGCAGACCGCACAGATACGCAGTATTTT
CASSLGGWADRTDTQYF
>NA|TRBV6-5|few|TRBJ1-1
TGTGCCAGCAGTTACAGGGGCAGGGTGAACACTGAAGCTTTCTTT
CASSYRGRVNTEAFF
>NA|TRBV18|many|TRBJ2-3
TGTGCCAGCTCACCAAGCTCAGATACGCAGTATTTT
CASSPSSDTQYF
>TRBD2|TRBV20-1|few|TRBJ2-3
TGCAGTGCTAGTGTAGCGGGGGGCACAGATACGCAGTATTTT
CSASVAGGTDTQYF
>NA|TRBV7-7|NA|TRBJ2-2
TGTGCCAGCAGCAGTGGGGAAAGGGAGCTGTTTTTT
CASSSGERELFF
>NA|TRBV14|few|TRBJ2-7
TGTGCCAGCAGCCAAGTGGGGGCGAACGAGCAGTACTTC
CASSQVGANEQYF
>TRBD1|TRBV20-1|NA|TRBJ1-1
TGCAGTGCTAGACGGACAGGGTTTCCTGAAGCTTTCTTT
CSARRTGFPEAFF
>NA|TRBV12-3/TRBV12-4|NA|TRBJ2-5
TGTGCCAGCAGTTCTCGAAACCAAGAGACCCAGTACTTC
CASSSRNQETQYF
>NA|TRBV28|NA|TRBJ2-2
TGTGCCAGCAGTACCCCCCTGGGGTCGACCGGGGAGCTGTTTTTT
CASSTPLGSTGELFF
>TRBD1|TRBV7-2|NA|TRBJ2-1
TGTGCCAGCAGCAAGGGACAGGGGAAGTTCAATGAGCAGTTCTTC
CASSKGQGKFNEQFF
>TRBD1|TRBV6-1|NA|TRBJ2-3
TGTGCCAGCACTGACCCGGGACAGGGTGGTCGTACGCAGTATTTT
CASTDPGQGGRTQYF
>NA|TRBV5-5|NA|TRBJ2-5
TGTGCCAGCGCTCGAATCTCACAAGAGACCCAGTACTTC
CASARISQETQYF
>TRBD1|TRBV5-1|NA|TRBJ1-1
TGCGCCACCGGCCTTCGACAGGGGAGGAATGAAGCTTTCTTT
CATGLRQGRNEAFF
>TRBD1|TRBV7-3|many|TRBJ1-6
TGTGCCAGCAGCTCGGGACAGGGTTCACCCCTCCACTTT
CASSSGQGSPLHF
>NA|TRBV7-3|few|TRBJ2-1
TGTGCCAGCAGTCCGGGGCCGGCCAGAGATGAGCAGTTCTTC
CASSPGPARDEQFF
>TRBD1|TRBV4-2|few|TRBJ2-7
TGTGCCAGCAGCCAAGACCAAATCCCCTTCCGGGACAGGGCCTCCTACGAGCAGTACTTC
CASSQDQIPFRDRASYEQYF
>NA|TRBV10-2|few|TRBJ1-5
TGCGCCAGCAGTGTAGTTGGGAGCAATCAGCCCCAGCATTTT
CASSVVGSNQPQHF
>NA|TRBV7-9|few|TRBJ1-2
TGTGCCAGCAGCTCAGGACAGATTTCCAACTATGGCTACACCTTC
CASSSGQISNYGYTF
>NA|TRBV6-2/TRBV6-3|NA|TRBJ1-1
TGTGCCAGCAGTTACTCCGAAACGACCACTGAAGCTTTCTTT
CASSYSETTTEAFF
>NA|TRBV4-3|few|TRBJ2-1
TGCGCCAGCAGCCAAGAGGGGAAGCATGAGCAGTTCTTC
CASSQEGKHEQFF
>NA|TRBV30|few|TRBJ2-2
TGTGCCTGGAGTCCGGGGACCGGGGAGCTGTTTTTT
CAWSPGTGELFF
>NA|TRBV6-5|once|TRBJ2-5
TGTGCCAGCAATTCGGGCCTAGGGCAAGAGACCCAGTACTTC
CASNSGLGQETQYF
>TRBD2|TRBV3-1|few|TRBJ2-7
TGTGCCAGCAGCCAAGATCGGCTAGCGGGAGGGAAGGAGCAGTACTTC
CASSQDRLAGGKEQYF
>TRBD2|TRBV29-1|few|TRBJ2-7
TGCAGCGTAAGAGGACTAGCGGCGCACGAGCAGTACTTC
CSVRGLAAHEQYF
>NA|TRBV30|NA|TRBJ1-1
TGTGCCTGGAGCAGGATGGGTCGCACTGAAGCTTTCTTT
CAWSRMGRTEAFF
>TRBD1|TRBV20-1|NA|TRBJ2-7
TGCAGTGGCCAGGGACAGGGCTACGAGCAGTACTTC
CSGQGQGYEQYF
>NA|TRBV18|NA|TRBJ1-2
TGTGCCAGCTCACCAGGGACGGAAGTTTATGGCTACACCTTC
CASSPGTEVYGYTF
>NA|TRBV20-1|few|TRBJ2-3
TGCAGTGTTAAGGGTTTCGGAGATACGCAGTATTTT
CSVKGFGDTQYF